These 14 T cell receptor beta chains were all obtained from the same sample, sequenced in a study of Ad26.COV2.S vaccination and SARS-CoV-2 variants (dated by TCRdb to the early 2020s). Library preparation was by the immunoSEQ multiplex PCR assay. TCRdb re-hosts the immuneACCESS table, in-frame sequences only. Its copies lack some clones; in the studies checked, an unresolved V gene accounts for under half of them, and the cause for the rest is not known. The sample data list hundreds of thousands of clones, and roughly nine tenths of these were observed just once. Together, the top ten hold 3.5% to 4.5% of the sample. Sample time point, as interpreted from the label and publication: individuals recovered from natural SARS-CoV-2 infection. Specimen: peripheral blood, collected after recovery from COVID-19. The receptors derive from a human donor who had recovered from COVID-19.

With respect to this clone: One end of the junction is discordant with germline, which a read error may explain. The chain recombines TRBV3-1 (or the pseudogene TRBV3-2) with TRBJ2-1, with TRBD1 as a possible D gene (5 bases). The germline V gene encodes CDR1 LGHDT and CDR2 YNNKEL (reference sequence). The CDR3 contains 16 residues. The CDR3 sequence is CASSPGFGRTYNGQFF. In nucleotides, the CDR3 is TGTGCCAGCAGCCCAGGGTTTGGCAGGACCTACAATGGGCAGTTCTTC.

This clone appeared once. CDR3 in DNA: TGCGCCAGCAGCCAAGGTGGGCCCGTGGAGACCCAGTACTTC. It yields the protein CASSQGGPVETQYF. The rearrangement links TRBV4-1 to TRBJ2-5; D uncertain. Trimming removed 1 base at V and 5 bases at J, with 11 bases between. Germline V gene lookup returns CDR1 MGHRA and CDR2 YSYEKL. The CDR3 extends over 14 amino acids.

The V and J genes are TRBV6-4 and TRBJ2-2; TRBD1 matches at 7 bases. The CDR3 is 15 amino acids. V gave up 2 bases and J gave up 6 bases; unmatched junction bases: 6. Looked up from germline, CDR1 is MRHNA and CDR2 is SNTAGT. The CDR3 sequence is CASSDQTGTAGELFF. The CDR3 coding sequence is TGTGCCAGCAGTGACCAGACAGGGACAGCCGGGGAGCTGTTTTTT.

The CDR3 DNA reads as TGTGCCAGTAGGGCCGGGACAGGGTTTCCCATGAACACTGAAGCTTTCTTT. Its protein product is CASRAGTGFPMNTEAFF. J is TRBJ1-1 and V is TRBV19; 9 bases are a match to TRBD1. From germline, CDR1 is LNHDA and CDR2 SQIVND (reference sequence). V dropped 6 bases and J dropped 0; count of bases not matched to a gene: 11. The length of the CDR3 is 17 residues. Together with reference TRBV19 and TRBJ1-1, the CDR3 gives the full variable domain: DGGITQSPKYLFRKEGQNVTLSCEQNLNHDAMYWYRQDPGQGLRLIYYSQIVNDFQKGDIAEGYSVSREKKESFPLTVTSAQKNPTAFYLCASRAGTGFPMNTEAFFGQGTRLTVV.

V and J are TRBV7-2 and TRBJ1-2; D is unclear. The CDR3 contains 14 residues. Trimming left V 0 bases short and J 7 bases short, with 12 bases between. Germline V gene sequence: CDR1 SGHTA, CDR2 FQGNSA. The CDR3 loop is CASSLARGMSGYTF. The CDR3 DNA follows: TGTGCCAGCAGCTTAGCTCGGGGAATGAGTGGCTACACCTTC.

The chain recombines TRBV25-1 with TRBJ1-2; D remains unclear. Germline-derived CDR1 and CDR2 are MGHDK and SYGVNS. V lost 3 bases, J lost 4 bases, and 9 bases lay in between. CDR3 length equals 13 residues. The CDR3 loop is CASSDVGGYGYTF. CDR3 DNA sequence: TGTGCCAGCAGTGACGTTGGCGGCTATGGCTACACCTTC.

The J gene is TRBJ2-3, the V gene TRBV6-5; D gene ambiguous. There are 12 residues in the CDR3. Between the trimmed V and J ends, which lost 7 bases and 9 bases, there was a span of 14 bases. CDR1 is MNHEY, CDR2 SVGAGI, per germline. CDR3 coding DNA: TGTGCCAGCACCGATACCCCTGGAACGCAGTATTTT. Translated, it gives CASTDTPGTQYF.

The V call is TRBV6-5, the J call TRBJ2-7, with D unresolved. V was trimmed by 5 bases and J by 2 bases, leaving 13 bases between them. CDR3 length: 14 residues. Germline loops: CDR1 MNHEY, CDR2 SVGAGI. CDR3 nucleotides: TGTGCCAGCAGTCCGTACAATGAACCCTACGAGCAGTACTTC. This sequence encodes CASSPYNEPYEQYF.

This clone was counted a single time. CDR3 coding DNA: TGTGCCAGCAGCTTAGTGAGGGGTACCGAGCAGTACTTC. Translation gives CASSLVRGTEQYF. The chain is built from TRBV7-2 and TRBJ2-7, with D possibly being TRBD1 or TRBD2 (5 bases each). Germline values: CDR1 SGHTA, CDR2 FQGNSA. V lost 1 base to trimming and J lost 6 bases, with 10 bases between them. CDR3 length: 13 residues.

This chain connects TRBV7-2 to TRBJ2-7, with D perhaps TRBD2 (7 bases). CDR3 size: 15 residues. The germline CDR1 and CDR2 sequences are SGHTA and FQGNSA. The ends were cut back, 5 bases at V and 5 bases at J, with 19 bases in the middle. As DNA, the CDR3 is TGTGCCAGCAGCAGCCGACAGGTTCGGGGGGACGAGCAGTACTTC. It yields the protein CASSSRQVRGDEQYF.

This clone appeared once. The rearrangement links TRBV11-2 to TRBJ2-7; a weak D match, TRBD1 (6 bases). Between the trimmed V and J ends, which lost 5 bases and 3 bases, there was a span of 11 bases. The CDR3 loop spans 13 amino acids. Germline V CDR1 and CDR2: SGHAT, FQNNGV. The CDR3 nucleotides are TGTGCCAGCAGCCCGGACAGTTTCTACGAGCAGTACTTC. Translation gives CASSPDSFYEQYF.

The V call is TRBV9, the J call TRBJ2-1; D gene uncertain. V was pared by 3 bases and J by 3 bases, with 16 bases between. The CDR3 loop spans 16 amino acids. Germline CDR1 and CDR2: SGDLS and YYNGEE. CDR3 nucleotide sequence: TGTGCCAGCAGCGAAGAAGCGTCCCAAGTCTACAATGAGCAGTTCTTC. Translated, it gives CASSEEASQVYNEQFF.

Relative to its sample, this clone is medium-sized (0.01 to 0.1%). The V call is TRBV13, the J call TRBJ2-3; TRBD2 might be the D (6 bases). Germline CDR1 and CDR2: PRHDT and FYEKMQ (reference sequence). V lost 1 base, J lost 5 bases, and 7 bases lay in between. The CDR3 loop spans 13 amino acids. The CDR3 region has the DNA TGTGCCAGCAGCTTAGCGCGGGAAGATACGCAGTATTTT. Protein product: CASSLAREDTQYF. The whole variable domain, remainder taken from reference TRBV13 and TRBJ2-3, is AAGVIQSPRHLIKEKRETATLKCYPIPRHDTVYWYQQGPGQDPQFLISFYEKMQSDKGSIPDRFSAQQFSDYHSELNMSSLELGDSALYFCASSLAREDTQYFGPGTRLTVL.

The chain recombines TRBV19 with TRBJ1-2; D ambiguous. The germline CDR1 and CDR2 sequences are LNHDA and SQIVND (reference sequence). V lost 3 bases and J lost 4, with 9 bases in between. There are 13 residues in the CDR3. CDR3 coding DNA: TGTGCCAGTAGTATCGCAGGTTCCTATGGCTACACCTTC. Translating it yields CASSIAGSYGYTF.